These 20 T cell receptor beta chains originate from one sample sequenced in a study of siplizumab effects on memory and regulatory T cells. Assay used: immunoSEQ multiplex PCR; TCRdb lists only in-frame clones, some missing. The data hold 100,000 or so clones, with 92% observed a single time. Sequenced: CD4+ T cells sorted from blood. The receptor set was obtained from a human donor in good health.

The J gene is TRBJ2-7, the V gene TRBV5-6, with TRBD1 identical over 9 bases. The CDR3 sequence is 15 residues long. From germline, CDR1 is SGHDT and CDR2 YYEEEE. V lost 4 bases to trimming and J lost 3 bases; unmatched junction nucleotides: 8. CDR3 amino acids: CASSLGTGRYYEQYF. CDR3 DNA sequence: TGTGCCAGCAGCCTTGGGACAGGGAGGTACTACGAGCAGTACTTC. Based on the CDR3 plus reference TRBV5-6 and TRBJ2-7, the full variable domain is DAGVTQSPTHLIKTRGQQVTLRCSPKSGHDTVSWYQQALGQGPQFIFQYYEEEERQRGNFPDRFSGHQFPNYSSELNVNALLLGDSALYLCASSLGTGRYYEQYFGPGTRLTVT.

The chain employs TRBV5-4 and TRBJ2-5, with D hard to call. Between the trimmed V and J ends, which lost 3 bases and 3 bases, there was a span of 3 bases. CDR3 length: 11 amino acids. Germline assignment: CDR1 SGHNT and CDR2 YYREEE (reference sequence). CDR3 sequence: CASSWKETQYF. The CDR3 DNA reads as TGTGCCAGCAGCTGGAAAGAGACCCAGTACTTC.

J is TRBJ1-4 and V is TRBV5-1, with TRBD1 matching 8 bases. There are 15 residues in the CDR3. Trimming cost V 5 bases and J 0 bases; bases outside gene matches: 3. Germline V gene lookup returns CDR1 SGHRS and CDR2 YFSETQ. CDR3 region: CASRPQGATNEKLFF. CDR3 in DNA: TGCGCCAGCAGACCACAGGGGGCAACTAATGAAAAACTGTTTTTT.

This clone occurred once. The genes are TRBV14 and TRBJ2-7, with 7 bases identical to TRBD1. The J segment lost 5 bases and the V segment lost 0 bases, leaving 10 bases of the junction unmatched. CDR1 is SGHDN and CDR2 is FVKESK in the germline V gene. The CDR3 length is 16 residues. The CDR3 loop is CASSQDLGGNDDEQYF. DNA for the CDR3: TGTGCCAGCAGCCAAGATCTAGGGGGCAACGACGACGAGCAGTACTTC.

The chain links TRBV28 to TRBJ2-7, with no clear D. V dropped 3 bases and J dropped 0 bases, with 12 bases sitting between them. The CDR3 has 15 residues. Germline V CDR1 and CDR2: MDHEN, SYDVKM. The CDR3 is CASSFTAVISYEQYF. CDR3 sequence (DNA): TGTGCCAGCAGTTTTACAGCCGTAATCTCCTACGAGCAGTACTTC.

The V and J genes are TRBV5-1 and TRBJ2-7, with 8 positions matching TRBD1. The germline V gene has CDR1 SGHRS and CDR2 YFSETQ. Losses at the gene ends were 4 bases for V and 1 base for J; bases not matched to a gene: 10. There are 16 residues in the CDR3. The CDR3, as DNA: TGCGCCAGCAGCCGGCCCGGGACAGGCCTTTCCTACGAGCAGTACTTC. Translating it yields CASSRPGTGLSYEQYF.

V gene TRBV25-1 combines with J gene TRBJ2-3; 9 bases line up with TRBD2. Unmatched junction bases numbered 9, after V lost 8 bases and J lost 6 bases. CDR1 is MGHDK and CDR2 is SYGVNS in the germline V gene. The CDR3 contains 14 residues. CDR3: CASGAAGGGDTQYF. CDR3 DNA sequence: TGTGCCAGCGGGGCGGCGGGAGGGGGCGATACGCAGTATTTT.

This clone has just one count. The chain recombines TRBV6-6 with TRBJ1-5; D not certain. CDR1 and CDR2 from the germline V gene are MNHNY and SVGAGI (reference sequence). Trimming shortened V by 6 bases and J by 7 bases, and 10 bases separated the two germline ends. The length of the CDR3 is 12 residues. The CDR3 nucleotides are TGTGCCAGCAGGGGAGGGTGGCAGCCCCAGCATTTT. Protein: CASRGGWQPQHF.

This clone was counted only a few times. The chain has TRBV25-1 and TRBJ1-1; 7 bases line up with TRBD1. This CDR3 has 13 residues. Germline values: CDR1 MGHDK, CDR2 SYGVNS. J gave up 4 bases and V 6 bases, and 5 bases lay outside the gene matches. CDR3 in amino acids: CASRKTGLTEAFF. In nucleotides, the CDR3 is TGTGCCAGCAGAAAGACAGGGCTCACTGAAGCTTTCTTT. Supplemented by reference TRBV25-1 and TRBJ1-1, the full variable domain reads EADIYQTPRYLVIGTGKKITLECSQTMGHDKMYWYQQDPGMELHLIHYSYGVNSTEKGDLSSESTVSRIRTEHFPLTLESARPSHTSQYLCASRKTGLTEAFFGQGTRLTVV.

CDR3: CASGSRRQPQHF. CDR3 DNA sequence: TGTGCCAGCGGTTCGAGGAGGCAGCCCCAGCATTTT. This sequence joins TRBV7-2 and TRBJ1-5, with D unresolved. Germline values: CDR1 SGHTA, CDR2 FQGNSA. The V and J ends lost 8 bases and 7 bases respectively, with 12 bases between them. The CDR3 is 12 amino acids.

V usage is TRBV5-1 and J usage is TRBJ1-1; no clear D. This CDR3 contains 14 residues. The ends were cut back, 5 bases at V and 0 bases at J, with 11 bases in the middle. Germline CDR1 and CDR2: SGHRS and YFSETQ. CDR3 protein: CASSLGPMNTEAFF. The CDR3 DNA reads TGCGCCAGCAGTTTAGGACCTATGAACACTGAAGCTTTCTTT.

The chain has TRBV7-2 and TRBJ1-4; D possibly corresponds to TRBD1 (5 bases). This CDR3 is 14 amino acids long. Trimming removed 5 bases from V and 7 bases from J, with 14 bases in between. CDR1 and CDR2 (germline): SGHTA, FQGNSA. CDR3 loop: CASSAGSRSEKLFF. Written as DNA, the CDR3 is TGTGCCAGCAGCGCAGGGTCAAGGAGTGAAAAACTGTTTTTT.

This chain joins TRBV11-1 and TRBJ2-5; D remains ambiguous. The J call is uncertain, as TRBJ2-7 better fits the DNA end. Germline V gene sequence: CDR1 SGHAT, CDR2 FQDESV (reference sequence). CDR3 length: 14 amino acids. The CDR3 here is CASSLRLGSREQYF. The CDR3 nucleotides read TGTGCCAGCAGCCTTAGACTGGGCTCGCGCGAGCAGTACTTC.

This clone was observed a handful of times. The chain has TRBV19 and TRBJ1-5; 8 bases agree with TRBD1. Germline CDR1 is LNHDA and CDR2 is SQIVND (reference sequence). V dropped 9 bases and J dropped 3; count of bases not matched to a gene: 10. The CDR3 contains 15 residues. CDR3 bases: TGTGCCAGCCGGACAGGGTCAACTTTCAATCAGCCCCAGCATTTT. Residues: CASRTGSTFNQPQHF.

This chain uses TRBV11-3 with TRBJ2-1; 10 nucleotides line up with TRBD2. V shed 5 bases and J 7 bases; nucleotides not matched to a gene: 17. Germline lookup yields CDR1 SGHNT and CDR2 YENEEA. The CDR3 sequence is 18 residues long. The CDR3 region has the DNA TGTGCCAGCAGCGGGACGGCTTCTCTTCTAGCGGGAGTGAATGAGCAGTTCTTC. This sequence encodes CASSGTASLLAGVNEQFF.

V and J are TRBV5-4 and TRBJ1-1; TRBD1 is a possible D gene (6 bases). From germline, CDR1 is SGHNT and CDR2 YYREEE (reference sequence). This CDR3 spans 14 amino acids. The ends were cut back, 0 bases at V and 6 bases at J, with 12 bases in the middle. The CDR3 DNA is TGTGCCAGCAGCTTGGCGGGGGCAGTAGCTGAAGCTTTCTTT. This sequence encodes CASSLAGAVAEAFF.

The V and J genes are TRBV18 and TRBJ1-1; no reliable D call. Trimming took off 0 bases at V and 5 bases at J, with 7 bases between the two ends. The CDR3 consists of 13 residues. Germline CDR1 and CDR2: KGHSH and LQKENI. As DNA, the CDR3 is TGTGCCAGCTCACCACCGGTAGTTACTGAAGCTTTCTTT. Translation gives CASSPPVVTEAFF.

The chain carries TRBV19 and TRBJ2-1; TRBD1 matches 8 bases. This CDR3 has 16 residues. V lost 0 bases and J lost 8; bases outside the gene matches: 9. Germline values: CDR1 LNHDA, CDR2 SQIVND (reference sequence). CDR3: CASSIERTGYFDEQFF. DNA for the CDR3: TGTGCCAGTAGTATAGAAAGGACAGGGTATTTCGATGAGCAGTTCTTC.

The table lists this clone with a count of one. The chain carries TRBV7-9 and TRBJ1-2; D is unclear. Trimming shortened V by 1 base and J by 6 bases, and 12 bases separated the two germline ends. The germline V gene encodes CDR1 SEHNR and CDR2 FQNEAQ (reference sequence). This CDR3 has 14 residues. The CDR3 spells CASSLGWGSNGYTF. CDR3 sequence (DNA): TGTGCCAGCAGCTTAGGGTGGGGTTCTAATGGCTACACCTTC.

The chain is built from TRBV29-1 and TRBJ2-5; tentatively, D is TRBD2 (6 bases). This CDR3 has 14 residues. V was cut by 7 bases and J by 7 bases, with 22 bases left in between. Germline CDR1 reads SQVTM; CDR2 reads ANQGSEA. CDR3 nucleotides: TGCAGCGCCGAGGGTGCCGGGAGATCGGGGACCCAGTACTTC. This translates into CSAEGAGRSGTQYF.